Given below is one TCR beta chain in context. These data are taken from a study of cytomegalovirus exposure and HLA in healthy donors. Germline assignment: CDR1 SGHRS and CDR2 YFSETQ. Unmatched junction bases numbered 9, after V lost 3 bases and J lost 7 bases. This CDR3 spans 15 amino acids. PCR was performed using 60 Vbeta and 13 Jbeta primers. Measured with immunoSEQ multiplex PCR; TCRdb has only the in-frame clones, and not every one. Of 80,000 or so clones listed, roughly two thirds were seen once; the top ten hold 6.9%. Sequenced: PBMCs. The TCR sequence derives from a woman aged 45-65 years in good health and CMV-seropositive. This chain links TRBV5-1 with TRBJ2-2, with TRBD1 matching 7 bases. The CDR3 coding sequence is TGCGCCAGCAGCTCTGGGACAGATTTTTACGGGGAGCTGTTTTTT. It is translated as CASSSGTDFYGELFF.